The sequence of this T cell receptor (beta chain) was determined in a study of T cell responses to AZD1222 COVID-19 vaccine. The study's findings and limits: Clonal diversity was possibly underestimated, and white British individuals and females predominated among donors.

Sequencing was performed with immunoSEQ multiplex PCR; in TCRdb, only in-frame clones are kept and a portion is missing. The profile shows about 180,000 clones, about 91% of them singletons. There are 15 residues in the CDR3. With 3 bases removed from V and 1 base from J, the gap between germline ends came to 14 bases. Germline CDR1 and CDR2: DFQATT and SNEGSKA (reference sequence). For this clone: No antigen is known for it.

The genes are TRBV20-1 and TRBJ2-3; no clear D gene. The sample in question was peripheral blood, obtained 28 days after the second AZD1222 dose. The receptor comes from an adult who received the AZD1222 COVID-19 vaccine. CDR3 coding DNA: TGCAGTGCTAGTTTCGCCCCACCCGGCACAGATACGCAGTATTTT. Translating gives CSASFAPPGTDTQYF.